Below are 24 T cell receptor beta chains sequenced from a single sample in a study of CD8+CD57+ T cells in acquired aplastic anemia. Profiling that covered TCR beta VDJ and CDR3 relied on genomic DNA as its template. MiXCR was run by TCRdb on the reads, yielding one entry per CDR3 protein. The sample lists under 150,000 distinct CDR3 sequences; 41% were seen once. Input material: sorted CD4+, CD8+, or CD8+CD57+ T cells (not recorded which) from PBMCs. These receptors originate from a human donor in good health, serving as a control.

Concerning this clonotype itself: The final CDR3 position lacks the conserved phenylalanine or tryptophan, pointing to a likely read error. This chain joins TRBV10-3 and TRBJ2-6, with 7 bases aligning to TRBD2. Per the germline V gene, CDR1 is ENHRY and CDR2 is SYGVKD. V lost 3 bases and J lost 11; bases outside the gene matches: 4. The CDR3 is made up of 13 amino acids. The CDR3 bases are TGTGCCATCAGTGATGTAGCGGGTCACGTCCTGACTCTC. Translated, it gives CAISDVAGHVLTL.

This clonotype was counted ten times or more. The V gene is TRBV19, the J gene TRBJ1-5; no clear D gene. CDR3 size: 13 residues. Germline CDR1 and CDR2: LNHDA and SQIVND (reference sequence). Trimming removed 2 bases at V and 4 bases at J, with 6 bases between. This CDR3 reads CASSITWNQPQHF. Written as DNA, the CDR3 is TGTGCCAGTAGTATAACATGGAATCAGCCCCAGCATTTT.

Concerning this clonotype itself: Since a much larger clone is just one base distant, this may be a read error. The V and J genes are TRBV12-3 or TRBV12-4 and TRBJ1-5; 7 bases fit TRBD1. The CDR3 runs to 16 residues. The CDR3: CASSLGAGGNNHPQHF. The CDR3 region has the DNA TGTGCCAGCAGTTTAGGCGCAGGGGGGAACAATCATCCCCAGCATTTT.

The V gene is TRBV11-2, the J gene TRBJ1-5; D remains unclear. Trimming pared 0 bases from V and 0 bases from J, leaving 6 bases between. Germline CDR1 and CDR2: SGHAT and FQNNGV. This CDR3 has 15 amino acids. The CDR3: CASSLDGNSNQPQHF. Written as DNA, the CDR3 is TGTGCCAGCAGCTTAGACGGGAATAGCAATCAGCCCCAGCATTTT.

Many counts were recorded for this clonotype. CDR3 amino acids: CAASQGDTEAFF. The CDR3 nucleotides are TGCGCCGCATCACAGGGGGACACTGAAGCTTTCTTT. J is TRBJ1-1 and V is TRBV4-1; 8 nucleotides line up with TRBD1. V was pared by 11 bases and J by 3 bases, with 5 bases of the junction left unmatched. CDR3 length equals 12 residues. Germline CDR1 and CDR2: MGHRA and YSYEKL.

CDR3 in amino acids: CASSLVAGNEQFF. DNA of the CDR3: TGCGCCAGCAGCTTGGTGGCGGGCAATGAGCAGTTCTTC. The gene calls are TRBV5-1 and TRBJ2-1, with a possible D match to TRBD2 (5 bases). Germline V lookup: CDR1 SGHRS, CDR2 YFSETQ. This CDR3 has 13 residues. The V and J ends lost 0 bases and 6 bases respectively, with 7 bases between them.

This clonotype was counted many times. This chain links TRBV19 with TRBJ1-2; 8 bases line up with TRBD1. The ends lost 4 bases at V and 4 bases at J; junction bases unmatched: 5. Germline V CDR1 and CDR2: LNHDA, SQIVND (reference sequence). This CDR3 comprises 14 residues. Here the CDR3 DNA reads TGTGCCAGTAGTACCCTAACAGGGGGCTATGGCTACACCTTC. Translated: CASSTLTGGYGYTF. The entire variable domain, with the rest obtained from reference TRBV19 and TRBJ1-2, is as follows: DGGITQSPKYLFRKEGQNVTLSCEQNLNHDAMYWYRQDPGQGLRLIYYSQIVNDFQKGDIAEGYSVSREKKESFPLTVTSAQKNPTAFYLCASSTLTGGYGYTFGSGTRLTVV.

This clonotype has a handful of counts. A much larger clone is a single base away; this may be a read error. This chain links TRBV12-3 or TRBV12-4 with TRBJ2-7; tentative D call: TRBD2 (6 bases). This CDR3 is 13 amino acids long. The CDR3 region is CAGSLEVGTRRDF. CDR3 coding DNA: TGTGCCGGCAGTTTAGAGGTCGGGACTCGCCGTGACTTC.

The rearrangement uses TRBV29-1 and TRBJ2-5; TRBD2 matches 12 bases. CDR1 and CDR2 from the germline V gene are SQVTM and ANQGSEA. CDR3 length: 12 amino acids. V lost 5 bases and J lost 5; bases outside the gene matches: 0. CDR3 loop: CSVLAGGETQYF. Written as DNA, the CDR3 is TGCAGCGTTCTAGCGGGGGGGGAGACCCAGTACTTC.

This clonotype appeared once. The chain carries TRBV29-1 and TRBJ2-5; 7 bases align to TRBD1. V lost 5 bases and J lost 1; bases outside the gene matches: 1. This CDR3 has 12 residues. From germline, CDR1 is SQVTM and CDR2 ANQGSEA. The CDR3 sequence: CSVRQGQETQYF. The CDR3 DNA reads as TGCAGCGTTCGACAGGGCCAAGAGACCCAGTACTTC.

This clonotype was recorded at least ten times. Relative to the germline gene, one junction end is altered; a read error may explain this. The V call is TRBV7-2, the J call TRBJ2-1; 11 bases align to TRBD1. This CDR3 region has 13 residues. CDR1 and CDR2 from the germline V gene are SGHTA and FQGNSA. This CDR3 is CASSLALEGQGVF. CDR3 nucleotide sequence: TGTGCCAGCAGCTTAGCCTTGGAGGGACAGGGGGTCTTC.

This clonotype has a count of ten or more. The gene calls are TRBV19 and TRBJ1-5; possible D gene TRBD1, 6 bases. This CDR3 comprises 15 residues. Germline CDR1 LNHDA, CDR2 SQIVND (reference sequence). Trimming shortened V by 6 bases and J by 2 bases, and 14 bases separated the two germline ends. CDR3 sequence (DNA): TGTGCCAGTAGATTAGACAGGAGCCGCAATCAGCCCCAGCATTTT. The encoded protein is CASRLDRSRNQPQHF.

The chain uses TRBV9 and TRBJ2-7, with D perhaps being TRBD1 or TRBD2 (6 bases each). The CDR3 is 15 residues long. V lost 0 bases and J lost 3, with 13 bases in between. Germline lookup yields CDR1 SGDLS and CDR2 YYNGEE. The CDR3 is CASSVGTRGLYEQYF. The CDR3 bases are TGTGCCAGCAGCGTAGGGACCCGGGGGCTCTACGAGCAGTACTTC.

This clonotype was recorded at least ten times. V and J are TRBV12-3 or TRBV12-4 and TRBJ2-5; D is ambiguous. V dropped 2 bases and J dropped 5 bases, with 12 bases sitting between them. The CDR3 has 14 amino acids. The CDR3 loop reads CASSLRRSHETQYF. CDR3 nucleotides: TGTGCCAGCAGTTTACGCAGGTCCCATGAGACCCAGTACTTC.

On this clonotype: This may stem from a read error, because a much larger clone lies one nucleotide away. The chain employs TRBV5-1 and TRBJ1-2; the D is unclear. Germline assignment: CDR1 SGHRS and CDR2 YFSETQ. This CDR3 comprises 14 residues. The V end lost 2 bases, the J end lost 8 bases, and 16 bases lay between the germline ends. The CDR3 protein is CASSFELGAGGYTF. In DNA form, the CDR3 reads TGCGCCAGCAGCTTCGAGTTAGGAGCTGGGGGCTACACCTTC.

This rearrangement joins TRBV10-3 to TRBJ1-2; D call uncertain. This CDR3 contains 14 residues. CDR1 is ENHRY and CDR2 is SYGVKD in the germline V gene. V shed 3 bases and J shed 5 bases, with 13 bases lying between them. DNA for the CDR3: TGTGCCATCAGTGAAATCGACCCGGGGTATGGCTACACCTTC. It translates to CAISEIDPGYGYTF.

The V gene is TRBV6-1, the J gene TRBJ2-1; no definite D call. The CDR3 is 13 residues long. Deletions cut 4 bases from V and 5 bases from J, with 9 bases between. CDR1 is MNHNS and CDR2 is SASEGT in the germline V gene. The CDR3 DNA reads TGTGCCAGCAGTGTTGATGGGAACAATGAGCAGTTCTTC. It translates to CASSVDGNNEQFF.

The chain couples TRBV7-9 to TRBJ1-6; unclear D gene. CDR3 length: 12 residues. Trimming cost V 5 bases and J 11 bases, with 10 bases left between them. CDR1 is SEHNR, CDR2 FQNEAQ, per germline (reference sequence). For the CDR3, the DNA is TGTGCCAGCAGCCTTTCCCTCCCACCCCTCCACTTT. Translation gives CASSLSLPPLHF.

There are many counts of this clonotype. A clone one base away is much larger, so this may be a read error. This sequence joins TRBV19 and TRBJ2-3; 8 bases line up with TRBD1. This CDR3 is 15 amino acids long. Germline lookup yields CDR1 LNHDA and CDR2 SQIVND (reference sequence). CDR3 sequence: CASSLTRGRTDTRYF. The CDR3 DNA follows: TGTGCCAGTAGTCTTACCAGGGGGCGCACAGATACGCGGTATTTT.

There are many counts of this clonotype. The V and J genes are TRBV24-1 and TRBJ1-1, with 7 bases lining up with TRBD1. The CDR3 contains 15 residues. V shed 3 bases, J shed 1 base, and the junction held 4 bases outside the gene matches. Per the germline V gene, CDR1 is KGHDR and CDR2 is SFDVKD. CDR3 nucleotides: TGTGCCACCAGTGATCCACGACAGGGGAACACTGAAGCTTTCTTT. It yields the protein CATSDPRQGNTEAFF.

The chain links TRBV19 to TRBJ1-6, with D tentatively TRBD1 (6 bases). Trimming shortened V by 3 bases and J by 9 bases, and 15 bases separated the two germline ends. CDR1 LNHDA and CDR2 SQIVND come from the germline V gene (reference sequence). The CDR3 covers 15 residues. The CDR3, as DNA: TGTGCCAGTAGTATGGGGGCGGGTGGAGGTTCACCCCTCCACTTT. It yields the protein CASSMGAGGGSPLHF.

This chain uses TRBV10-3 with TRBJ2-7; TRBD2 matches at 10 bases. V was clipped by 4 bases and J by 3 bases; unmatched bases: 6. The CDR3 length is 15 residues. Germline CDR1 is ENHRY and CDR2 is SYGVKD. Written as DNA, the CDR3 is TGTGCCATCAGTGCCGGGACTAGCGCCTTCTACGAGCAGTACTTC. Translating it yields CAISAGTSAFYEQYF.

The V gene is TRBV6-2 or TRBV6-3, the J gene TRBJ2-5; weak D call: TRBD1 (5 bases). Germline V gene lookup returns CDR1 MNHEY and CDR2 SVGEGT. The CDR3 has 15 amino acids. V lost 4 bases and J lost 3, with 15 bases in between. CDR3 coding DNA: TGTGCCAGCAGTTCTCTACCCTTAGGGGAAGAGACCCAGTACTTC. This encodes CASSSLPLGEETQYF.

The CDR3 DNA reads TGTGCCAGCGGGGAGACAGGGGGTAATTCACCCCTCCACTTT. Amino acids: CASGETGGNSPLHF. The V gene is TRBV25-1, the J gene TRBJ1-6; 9 bases line up with TRBD1. Trimming took 8 bases from V and 6 from J; bases not matched to a gene: 5. This CDR3 region has 14 residues. Germline values: CDR1 MGHDK, CDR2 SYGVNS. The entire variable domain, with the rest obtained from reference TRBV25-1 and TRBJ1-6, is as follows: EADIYQTPRYLVIGTGKKITLECSQTMGHDKMYWYQQDPGMELHLIHYSYGVNSTEKGDLSSESTVSRIRTEHFPLTLESARPSHTSQYLCASGETGGNSPLHFGNGTRLTVT.